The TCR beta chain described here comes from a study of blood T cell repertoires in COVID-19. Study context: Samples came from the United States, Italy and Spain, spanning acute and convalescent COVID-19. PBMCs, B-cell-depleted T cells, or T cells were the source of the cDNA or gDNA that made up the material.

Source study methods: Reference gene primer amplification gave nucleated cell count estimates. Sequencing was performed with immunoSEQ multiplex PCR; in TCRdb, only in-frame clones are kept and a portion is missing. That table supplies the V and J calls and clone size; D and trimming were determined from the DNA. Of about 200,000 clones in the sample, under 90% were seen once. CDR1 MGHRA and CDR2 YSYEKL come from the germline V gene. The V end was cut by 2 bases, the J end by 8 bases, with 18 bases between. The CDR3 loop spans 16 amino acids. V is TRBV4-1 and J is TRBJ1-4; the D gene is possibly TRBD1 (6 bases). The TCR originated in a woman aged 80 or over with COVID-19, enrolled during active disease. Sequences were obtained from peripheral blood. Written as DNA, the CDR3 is TGCGCCAGCAGCCAATCCGGGACACGTTTGGAAGAAAAACTGTTTTTT. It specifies CASSQSGTRLEEKLFF.